A single sample gave rise to the 21 T cell receptor beta chains below, sequenced in a study of a mutant IDH1 vaccine in newly diagnosed glioma. Their antigens remain unidentified. Assay used: immunoSEQ multiplex PCR; TCRdb lists only in-frame clones, some missing. There are about 94,000 clones in the sample; roughly 86% occur only once, and 0.7% to 0.95% lies in the top ten. The sample's time point: week 47, end of study. The vaccine gave 300 ug of a 20-mer mutant IDH1 peptide subcutaneously per dose. The sample in question was PBMCs, obtained from a glioma patient whose treatment included an IDH1 peptide vaccine. The receptor set was obtained from a woman between 50 and 59 years old with glioma.

J is TRBJ2-4 and V is TRBV27; no firm D call. Per the germline V gene, CDR1 is MNHEY and CDR2 is SMNVEV (reference sequence). V was trimmed by 5 bases and J by 10 bases, leaving 21 bases between them. The CDR3 covers 15 residues. CDR3 region: CASSRGRSQDLIQYF. The CDR3 nucleotides read TGTGCCAGCAGTCGTGGCCGGAGTCAGGACCTAATTCAGTACTTC.

This chain uses TRBV30 with TRBJ2-3; the match to TRBD2 covers 11 bases. Per germline, CDR1 GTSNPN and CDR2 SVGIG (reference sequence). CDR3 length: 15 residues. Trimming took 2 bases from V and 6 from J; bases not matched to a gene: 7. Here the CDR3 DNA reads TGTGCCTGGAGTACTACTAGCGGGAGTCTGGATACGCAGTATTTT. Protein product: CAWSTTSGSLDTQYF. The whole variable domain, remainder taken from reference TRBV30 and TRBJ2-3, is SQTIHQWPATLVQPVGSPLSLECTVEGTSNPNLYWYRQAAGRGLQLLFYSVGIGQISSEVPQNLSASRPQDRQFILSSKKLLLSDSGFYLCAWSTTSGSLDTQYFGPGTRLTVL.

The V call is TRBV5-1, the J call TRBJ1-2; perhaps TRBD1 as D (5 bases). V was trimmed by 0 bases and J by 3 bases, leaving 12 bases between them. CDR3 length: 15 residues. Germline loops: CDR1 SGHRS, CDR2 YFSETQ. CDR3 nucleotides: TGCGCCAGCAGCTTGGAGCGGGGCGAGGACTATGGCTACACCTTC. It encodes CASSLERGEDYGYTF.

The rearrangement uses TRBV29-1 and TRBJ2-1, with 9 nucleotides matching TRBD1. The trim removed 6 bases at V and 2 bases at J, leaving 11 bases unmatched. CDR1 SQVTM and CDR2 ANQGSEA come from the germline V gene. CDR3 size: 16 residues. The CDR3, as DNA: TGCAGCGTGGCCGGGACAGGGAAGGTGGCCTACAATGAGCAGTTCTTC. It yields the protein CSVAGTGKVAYNEQFF.

The chain couples TRBV5-3 to TRBJ1-2; the match to TRBD1 covers 7 bases. TRBV5-3 is given ORF status, its function remaining uncertain. With V trimmed by 6 bases and J by 6 bases, 20 bases remained unmatched. The CDR3 has 17 amino acids. In DNA form, the CDR3 reads TGTGCCAGAACACTTTACTACCGAGACAGGGATTCGAATGGCTACACCTTC. It codes for CARTLYYRDRDSNGYTF.

The chain couples TRBV29-1 to TRBJ2-1; 11 bases align to TRBD2. Per the germline V gene, CDR1 is SQVTM and CDR2 is ANQGSEA. V shed 2 bases and J 6 bases; nucleotides not matched to a gene: 6. The length of the CDR3 is 15 residues. The CDR3 loop reads CSVEIAGGPSNEQFF. CDR3 coding DNA: TGCAGCGTTGAAATAGCGGGAGGGCCTAGCAATGAGCAGTTCTTC.

The CDR3 nucleotides read TGTGCCATCAGTGACGGAAACACCATATATTTT. It yields the protein CAISDGNTIYF. V gene TRBV10-3 combines with J gene TRBJ1-3; D remains unclear. The V gene's germline CDR1 is ENHRY and CDR2 SYGVKD. This CDR3 contains 11 residues. V gave up 3 bases and J gave up 4 bases, with 1 base separating them.

The rearrangement uses TRBV20-1 and TRBJ2-7; D possibly corresponds to TRBD2 (6 bases). CDR1 is DFQATT and CDR2 is SNEGSKA in the germline V gene (reference sequence). The CDR3 extends over 11 amino acids. Trimming stripped 8 bases from V and 3 bases from J, with 11 bases between. CDR3 sequence (DNA): TGCAGTTGCGGGAACTTCTACGAGCAGTACTTC. Its protein is CSCGNFYEQYF.

V and J are TRBV6-1 and TRBJ2-1; TRBD2 aligns across 11 bases. Unmatched junction bases numbered 2, after V lost 4 bases and J lost 3 bases. The length of the CDR3 is 15 residues. The germline CDR1 and CDR2 sequences are MNHNS and SASEGT. The chain's CDR3 is CASSAGTSGYNEQFF. As DNA, the CDR3 is TGTGCCAGCAGTGCCGGGACTAGCGGCTACAATGAGCAGTTCTTC.

The chain uses TRBV6-4 and TRBJ2-7; D may be TRBD1 (6 bases). V was shortened by 6 bases and J by 2 bases, with 14 bases between the two germline ends. There are 14 residues in the CDR3. Germline CDR1 and CDR2: MRHNA and SNTAGT. Written as DNA, the CDR3 is TGTGCCAGCAGCGCAGGGGTGGGCCCCTACGAGCAGTACTTC. Translated, it gives CASSAGVGPYEQYF.

This clone has only a few counts. The rearrangement uses TRBV6-1 and TRBJ2-5; 7 bases align to TRBD1. The length of the CDR3 is 16 residues. Germline-derived CDR1 and CDR2 are MNHNS and SASEGT. V lost 4 bases, J lost 5 bases, and 13 bases stayed unmatched. The CDR3 coding sequence is TGTGCCAGCAGTGCCCCCCGGACAGGCCTGGGGGAGACCCAGTACTTC. Amino acids: CASSAPRTGLGETQYF.

V is TRBV19 and J is TRBJ1-1, with D possibly TRBD1 on 5 matching bases. The CDR3 has 13 residues. The germline V gene has CDR1 LNHDA and CDR2 SQIVND (reference sequence). The ends were cut back, 7 bases at V and 4 bases at J, with 13 bases in the middle. The CDR3 DNA reads TGTGCCAGTACTTGGGGCAGGCGCACTGAAGCTTTCTTT. This translates into CASTWGRRTEAFF.

A note on this clone: Other DNA sequences within the sample encode an identical CDR3. The V call is TRBV6-5, the J call TRBJ2-1; D is perhaps TRBD1 or TRBD2 (5 bases each). The CDR3 length is 14 residues. V lost 7 bases, J lost 3 bases, and 13 bases lay in between. Germline values: CDR1 MNHEY, CDR2 SVGAGI. CDR3 in DNA: TGTGCCAGCAAAGAGGGGCCCTTCTACAATGAGCAGTTCTTC. Translating gives CASKEGPFYNEQFF.

The V call is TRBV19, the J call TRBJ2-1, with D possibly matching TRBD1 (8 bases). The CDR3 is 16 amino acids. Germline CDR1 is LNHDA and CDR2 is SQIVND (reference sequence). The ends were cut back, 4 bases at V and 2 bases at J, with 15 bases in the middle. The CDR3 loop is CASSSLTGGAYNEQFF. The CDR3 nucleotides read TGTGCCAGTAGTAGTCTCACAGGGGGGGCCTACAATGAGCAGTTCTTC.

The V and J genes are TRBV6-1 and TRBJ2-5, with 10 bases that match TRBD2. The CDR3 spans 14 residues. After removal of 2 bases from V and 5 bases from J, the junction contained 2 bases not matched to a gene. Germline values: CDR1 MNHNS, CDR2 SASEGT. The CDR3 coding sequence is TGTGCCAGCAGTGAACTAGCGGGAGAGGAGACCCAGTACTTC. It translates to CASSELAGEETQYF.

The V gene is TRBV18, the J gene TRBJ2-7, with 7 nucleotides matching TRBD2. Germline V gene lookup returns CDR1 KGHSH and CDR2 LQKENI. CDR3 size: 16 residues. The V gene end was trimmed by 1 base and the J gene end by 4 bases; junction bases not matched to a gene: 10. The CDR3 DNA sequence: TGTGCCAGCTCACCACAACGCGCGGGAGAAAGATACGAGCAGTACTTC. Translation gives CASSPQRAGERYEQYF.

The CDR3 DNA reads as TGTGCCAGCACATCACCCGGGTTCTCCTACGAGCAGTACTTC. The encoded protein is CASTSPGFSYEQYF. The V gene is TRBV28, the J gene TRBJ2-7; D not resolved. Germline CDR1 MDHEN, CDR2 SYDVKM. The CDR3 sequence is 14 residues long. The V gene lost 7 bases and the J gene lost 0 bases, with 13 bases spanning the gap.

The chain combines TRBV5-1 with TRBJ2-1; a weak D match, TRBD2 (6 bases). Trimming stripped 0 bases from V and 5 bases from J, with 9 bases between. This CDR3 comprises 14 residues. In germline, CDR1 is SGHRS, CDR2 YFSETQ. DNA for the CDR3: TGCGCCAGCAGCTTGGATCTAGCGCACAATGAGCAGTTCTTC. It is translated as CASSLDLAHNEQFF.

This clone was seen once. The V and J genes are TRBV15 and TRBJ2-3; TRBD1 matches at 8 bases. Looked up from germline, CDR1 is LNHNV and CDR2 is YYDKDF (reference sequence). The trim removed 0 bases at V and 8 bases at J, leaving 16 bases unmatched. This CDR3 region has 18 residues. For the CDR3, the DNA is TGTGCCACCAGCAGAGATAACGAACAGGGGGTCCCAAGGGGTACGCAGTATTTT. As protein: CATSRDNEQGVPRGTQYF.

The chain combines TRBV4-2 with TRBJ2-2; 12 nucleotides match TRBD2. The CDR3 length is 18 residues. Germline CDR1 and CDR2: LGHNA and YNFKEQ. V shed 1 base and J 1 base; nucleotides not matched to a gene: 4. The CDR3 DNA is TGTGCCAGCAGCCAAGCCCAGGGACTAGCGGGGAACACCGGGGAGCTGTTTTTT. Translation gives CASSQAQGLAGNTGELFF.

J is TRBJ2-3 and V is TRBV7-9; the match to TRBD1 covers 7 bases. CDR1 SEHNR and CDR2 FQNEAQ come from the germline V gene (reference sequence). With 3 bases clipped from V and 0 bases from J, the junction kept 3 bases outside the gene matches. The CDR3 is made up of 15 amino acids. In DNA form, the CDR3 reads TGTGCCAGCAGCTTCCGGGACAGAAGCACAGATACGCAGTATTTT. Protein sequence: CASSFRDRSTDTQYF. Using reference TRBV7-9 and TRBJ2-3 for the parts outside the CDR3, the full variable domain is DTGVSQNPRHKITKRGQNVTFRCDPISEHNRLYWYRQTLGQGPEFLTYFQNEAQLEKSRLLSDRFSAERPKGSFSTLEIQRTEQGDSAMYLCASSFRDRSTDTQYFGPGTRLTVL.